The 22 T cell receptor beta chains listed next were all sequenced from one sample in a study of blood T cell repertoires in COVID-19. The method was immunoSEQ multiplex PCR; TCRdb's version includes in-frame clones alone and lacks a portion of them. Of fewer than 450,000 clones listed, about 89% are singletons. Sequencing input: peripheral blood. The source of these receptors is a woman between 45 and 65 years old with COVID-19, enrolled during active disease.

The DNA of the CDR3 is TGTGCCAGCAGCCAACTAGCGGGAGGTTACAATGAGCAGTTCTTC. This gives the protein CASSQLAGGYNEQFF. The V and J genes are TRBV14 and TRBJ2-1, with 11 bases lining up with TRBD2. Germline CDR1 is SGHDN and CDR2 is FVKESK. V lost 2 bases to trimming and J lost 4 bases; unmatched junction nucleotides: 1. CDR3 size: 15 residues.

The chain uses TRBV30 and TRBJ1-6; D call uncertain. V dropped 4 bases and J dropped 7 bases, with 11 bases sitting between them. Germline values: CDR1 GTSNPN, CDR2 SVGIG (reference sequence). The CDR3 consists of 13 residues. The CDR3 reads CAWTLGLNSPLHF. The CDR3 coding sequence is TGTGCCTGGACCCTAGGCCTAAATTCACCCCTCCACTTT.

This chain joins TRBV25-1 and TRBJ1-2; D possibly corresponds to TRBD1 (5 bases). The germline V and J ends were trimmed by 2 bases and 4 bases, with 14 bases remaining between them. The CDR3 length is 15 residues. CDR1 and CDR2 (germline): MGHDK, SYGVNS. CDR3 residues: CASSEGQGGSYGYTF. The CDR3 nucleotides read TGTGCCAGCAGTGAAGGGCAGGGAGGATCCTATGGCTACACCTTC.

The V gene is TRBV30, the J gene TRBJ1-5, with D maybe TRBD1 (5 bases). The CDR3 runs 15 residues. Trimming took 2 bases from V and 5 from J, leaving 16 bases between them. Germline V gene data show CDR1 as GTSNPN and CDR2 as SVGIG (reference sequence). CDR3 in DNA: TGTGCCTGGAGTTCACGTCGGGGGTTCGATCAGCCCCAGCATTTT. This encodes CAWSSRRGFDQPQHF.

This clone has just a few counts. The chain recombines TRBV7-2 with TRBJ2-2; 9 nucleotides agree with TRBD2. CDR3 length: 16 residues. Looked up from germline, CDR1 is SGHTA and CDR2 is FQGNSA. The V and J ends lost 6 bases and 7 bases, in that order; junction bases with no gene match: 12. DNA for the CDR3: TGTGCCAGCAGGACAGAGGCGGGAGGGCCAGGCGGGGAGCTGTTTTTT. Translated, it gives CASRTEAGGPGGELFF. Together with reference TRBV7-2 and TRBJ2-2, the CDR3 gives the full variable domain: GAGVSQSPSNKVTEKGKDVELRCDPISGHTALYWYRQSLGQGLEFLIYFQGNSAPDKSGLPSDRFSAERTGGSVSTLTIQRTQQEDSAVYLCASRTEAGGPGGELFFGEGSRLTVL.

This clone came up a few times. The V gene is TRBV18, the J gene TRBJ1-5; TRBD1 matches at 9 bases. The germline gives CDR1 KGHSH, CDR2 LQKENI. Trimming at V came to 5 bases and at J to 7 bases, leaving 12 bases not matched to a gene. This CDR3 spans 16 amino acids. CDR3 in DNA: TGTGCCAGCTCATTTACAGGGGGCGCGTTAGAACAGCCCCAGCATTTT. The encoded protein is CASSFTGGALEQPQHF.

The chain uses TRBV4-2 and TRBJ1-1; 12 nucleotides match TRBD1. V gave up 4 bases and J gave up 0 bases; unmatched junction bases: 12. CDR3 length: 19 residues. Germline V gene sequence: CDR1 LGHNA, CDR2 YNFKEQ. CDR3 loop: CASSPRDRGPERMNTEAFF. CDR3 in DNA: TGTGCCAGCAGCCCCCGGGACAGGGGGCCTGAGAGGATGAACACTGAAGCTTTCTTT.

This CDR3 reads CASSLGLFNEQFF. The CDR3 region has the DNA TGTGCCAGCAGCCTTGGACTGTTCAATGAGCAGTTCTTC. V is TRBV7-3 and J is TRBJ2-1; weak D call: TRBD2 (5 bases). Germline V gene sequence: CDR1 SGHTA, CDR2 FQGTGA. The CDR3 has 13 residues. V dropped 5 bases and J dropped 6 bases, with 11 bases sitting between them.

V is TRBV30 and J is TRBJ1-3; no reliable D call. The CDR3 covers 15 residues. Trimming pared 3 bases from V and 4 bases from J, leaving 16 bases between. CDR1 and CDR2 from the germline V gene are GTSNPN and SVGIG (reference sequence). This CDR3 reads CAWSVGSIRGNTIYF. CDR3 DNA: TGTGCCTGGAGCGTGGGGAGTATCCGCGGAAACACCATATATTTT.

The chain couples TRBV27 to TRBJ1-5, with D maybe TRBD1 (6 bases). This CDR3 has 20 amino acids. Deletions cut 6 bases from V and 0 bases from J, with 27 bases between. Germline values: CDR1 MNHEY, CDR2 SMNVEV (reference sequence). The CDR3 is CASSPRGGRARVYSNQPQHF. CDR3 coding DNA: TGTGCCAGCAGCCCTCGGGGGGGCAGGGCCCGCGTTTATAGCAATCAGCCCCAGCATTTT.

V gene TRBV29-1 combines with J gene TRBJ2-5; 10 bases agree with TRBD2. The CDR3 totals 12 residues. Germline V gene lookup returns CDR1 SQVTM and CDR2 ANQGSEA. V lost 5 bases, J lost 4 bases, and 1 base stayed unmatched. CDR3 region: CSVRLAGETQYF. CDR3 DNA sequence: TGCAGCGTTCGACTAGCGGGAGAGACCCAGTACTTC.

V and J are TRBV6-6 and TRBJ2-1, with TRBD1 as a possible D gene (8 bases). This CDR3 comprises 13 residues. The germline CDR1 and CDR2 sequences are MNHNY and SVGAGI (reference sequence). Trimming took off 8 bases at V and 9 bases at J, with 17 bases between the two ends. The CDR3, as DNA: TGTGCCAGCTCCTACAGGGGGGAGGGTGAGCAGTTCTTC. Translated, it gives CASSYRGEGEQFF.

This clone has a handful of counts. The J gene is TRBJ1-1, the V gene TRBV10-3; the match to TRBD1 covers 9 bases. Trimming took 7 bases from V and 7 from J; bases not matched to a gene: 7. The CDR3 is 13 amino acids. Germline CDR1 reads ENHRY; CDR2 reads SYGVKD. This CDR3 is CAIKDRGQGEAFF. CDR3 bases: TGTGCCATCAAGGACAGGGGTCAAGGTGAAGCTTTCTTT.

This chain connects TRBV24-1 to TRBJ2-3; D unresolved. The CDR3 totals 14 residues. Deletions cut 6 bases from V and 0 bases from J, with 9 bases between. Germline lookup yields CDR1 KGHDR and CDR2 SFDVKD. The CDR3 nucleotides read TGTGCCACCAGTCCAACTAAAAGCACAGATACGCAGTATTTT. Residues: CATSPTKSTDTQYF.

This sequence joins TRBV27 and TRBJ2-4; 12 bases map to TRBD1. In germline, CDR1 is MNHEY, CDR2 SMNVEV (reference sequence). CDR3 length equals 14 residues. J gave up 6 bases and V 10 bases, and 7 bases lay outside the gene matches. This CDR3 reads CATRDRGLGNIQYF. The DNA of the CDR3 is TGTGCCACCCGGGACAGGGGGCTAGGAAACATTCAGTACTTC.

The sample holds a few counts of this clone. The chain combines TRBV11-2 with TRBJ1-4; D gene uncertain. The ends were cut back, 5 bases at V and 8 bases at J, with 9 bases in the middle. The CDR3 totals 12 residues. Germline V gene data show CDR1 as SGHAT and CDR2 as FQNNGV. The CDR3 sequence: CASSSDAEKLFF. The DNA of the CDR3 is TGTGCCAGCAGCAGCGACGCCGAAAAACTGTTTTTT.

The table lists this clone with a few counts. The chain employs TRBV7-3 and TRBJ2-2; TRBD2 aligns across 13 bases. The CDR3 length is 16 residues. Per germline, CDR1 SGHTA and CDR2 FQGTGA. V was clipped by 2 bases and J by 13 bases; unmatched bases: 10. CDR3 region: CASSLYRGTSGAGLFF. In DNA, the CDR3 is TGTGCCAGCAGCTTATACCGCGGGACTAGCGGGGCTGGGCTGTTTTTT.

The chain couples TRBV19 to TRBJ2-4, with D possibly being TRBD2 (5 bases). This CDR3 spans 13 amino acids. Germline CDR1 is LNHDA and CDR2 is SQIVND (reference sequence). Between the trimmed V and J ends, which lost 7 bases and 7 bases, there was a span of 14 bases. This CDR3 reads CASMPGNSNIQYF. The DNA of the CDR3 is TGTGCCAGTATGCCCGGGAATAGTAACATTCAGTACTTC. Looking up the rest from reference TRBV19 and TRBJ2-4 gives the full variable domain: DGGITQSPKYLFRKEGQNVTLSCEQNLNHDAMYWYRQDPGQGLRLIYYSQIVNDFQKGDIAEGYSVSREKKESFPLTVTSAQKNPTAFYLCASMPGNSNIQYFGAGTRLSVL.

The V call is TRBV24-1, the J call TRBJ1-1; 11 bases are a match to TRBD1. The trim removed 3 bases at V and 8 bases at J, leaving 4 bases unmatched. Germline V gene lookup returns CDR1 KGHDR and CDR2 SFDVKD. This CDR3 has 14 amino acids. CDR3 bases: TGTGCCACCAGTGATCCCGGGACAGGGGGAGAAGCTTTCTTT. Its protein product is CATSDPGTGGEAFF.

The table lists this clone with a count of one. This rearrangement joins TRBV30 to TRBJ2-7; a weak D match, TRBD2 (5 bases). This CDR3 has 12 amino acids. CDR1 is GTSNPN and CDR2 is SVGIG in the germline V gene (reference sequence). The V end lost 0 bases, the J end lost 6 bases, and 9 bases lay between the germline ends. In DNA, the CDR3 is TGTGCCTGGAGTGTACGAGGGTCCGAGCAGTACTTC. Translating it yields CAWSVRGSEQYF. The whole variable domain, filled in from reference TRBV30 and TRBJ2-7, reads SQTIHQWPATLVQPVGSPLSLECTVEGTSNPNLYWYRQAAGRGLQLLFYSVGIGQISSEVPQNLSASRPQDRQFILSSKKLLLSDSGFYLCAWSVRGSEQYFGPGTRLTVT.

This sequence joins TRBV20-1 and TRBJ2-3; no firm D call. Looked up from germline, CDR1 is DFQATT and CDR2 is SNEGSKA (reference sequence). The V and J ends lost 3 bases and 7 bases respectively, with 8 bases between them. This CDR3 is 11 amino acids long. CDR3 sequence (DNA): TGCAGTGCTAGGCCGGGTAATACGCAGTATTTT. Translated, it gives CSARPGNTQYF.

This clone was detected once. The genes are TRBV5-4 and TRBJ2-1; tentatively, D is TRBD2 (6 bases). The CDR3 spans 16 residues. V gave up 1 base and J gave up 0 bases, with 11 bases separating them. The germline V gene has CDR1 SGHNT and CDR2 YYREEE (reference sequence). In nucleotides, the CDR3 is TGTGCCAGCAGCTTGAGAACTAGCTTCTCCTACAATGAGCAGTTCTTC. It yields the protein CASSLRTSFSYNEQFF.